The 4 T cell receptor beta chains below were found in one sample sequenced in a study of metastatic and nonmetastatic thyroid tumors. TCRdb re-called the PCR reads via MiXCR. This table has 21,000 or so clones, roughly 14% appearing once. Each patient went into thyroid surgery without having received any treatment. The sequencing input was blood. The origin of the receptors is a female donor with papillary thyroid cancer or a benign thyroid nodule (not recorded which). Some clones in this sample may be carry-over from other donors' samples.

This sequence joins TRBV18 and TRBJ1-5; D call uncertain. Trimming left V 3 bases short and J 11 bases short, with 14 bases between. This CDR3 region has 13 residues. Germline CDR1 reads KGHSH; CDR2 reads LQKENI. CDR3 loop: CASSPFEDTTQHF. DNA of the CDR3: TGTGCCAGCTCACCTTTTGAGGATACTACCCAGCATTTT.

This clone was counted at least ten times. The chain employs TRBV5-1 and TRBJ2-1; D possibly corresponds to TRBD1 (6 bases). V was shortened by 3 bases and J by 0 bases, with 10 bases between the two germline ends. Per the germline V gene, CDR1 is SGHRS and CDR2 is YFSETQ. The CDR3 consists of 15 residues. The CDR3 nucleotides read TGCGCCAGCAGCTACAGGGAGAGCTCCTACAATGAGCAGTTCTTC. Residues: CASSYRESSYNEQFF.

This clone came up many times. The chain joins TRBV7-3 to TRBJ2-3; 8 nucleotides align to TRBD1. J gave up 4 bases and V 5 bases, and 11 bases lay outside the gene matches. This CDR3 is built from 16 residues. Germline lookup yields CDR1 SGHTA and CDR2 FQGTGA. The CDR3 loop reads CASSPRPAGGADTQYF. The CDR3 DNA reads TGTGCCAGCAGCCCCCGCCCCGCAGGGGGCGCAGATACGCAGTATTTT.

This clone has a count of ten or more. The CDR3 sequence is CASSRGYGQGTVNQPQHF. The CDR3 nucleotides read TGTGCCAGCAGCCGTGGGTATGGACAGGGAACCGTGAATCAGCCCCAGCATTTT. The V and J genes are TRBV4-2 and TRBJ1-5, with 8 bases identical to TRBD1. CDR1 LGHNA and CDR2 YNFKEQ come from the germline V gene. The CDR3 covers 18 residues. The trim removed 4 bases at V and 4 bases at J, leaving 15 bases unmatched.